A single TCR beta chain is shown here with its context. Using its own MiXCR run on the 5' RACE reads, TCRdb lists one record per CDR3 protein. The sample records more than 450,000 distinct CDR3 sequences, 20% to 25% being singletons. This specimen comes from a study of T cells after yellow fever vaccination. The CDR3 sequence is 14 residues long. V lost 1 base, J lost 4 bases, and 8 bases lay in between. Per germline, CDR1 MNHEY and CDR2 SMNVEV (reference sequence). Sequenced here: PBMCs, sampled more than 20 days after the first yellow fever vaccination. The genes are TRBV27 and TRBJ1-5; D unresolved. The receptor's source is a man aged 18 to 29 who received the YFV17D yellow fever vaccine. CDR3 in DNA: TGTGCCAGCAGTTTATTGAGTCGGAATCAGCCCCAGCATTTT. Translation gives CASSLLSRNQPQHF.